This T cell receptor (beta chain) was captured in a study of blood T cell repertoires in COVID-19. About the study: From the United States, Italy and Spain came samples of acute and convalescent COVID-19.

The repertoire was sequenced with immunoSEQ multiplex PCR; TCRdb's copy has only in-frame clones and lacks some. The sample yields roughly 150,000 clones, around 86% seen once. This clone has only one observation. The CDR3 contains 16 residues. V trimming: 4 bases; J trimming: 2 bases; junction bases outside the gene matches: 2. CDR1 and CDR2 (germline): LGHDT, YNNKEL (reference sequence). The TCR sequence derives from a man between 50 and 59 years old who had recovered from COVID-19. V gene TRBV3-1 (or the pseudogene TRBV3-2) combines with J gene TRBJ2-5; 15 bases match TRBD2. Sequencing used PBMCs or T cells enriched from blood (not recorded which). The CDR3 sequence is CASSPGLAGGQETQYF. CDR3 sequence (DNA): TGTGCCAGCAGCCCGGGACTAGCGGGAGGTCAAGAGACCCAGTACTTC.